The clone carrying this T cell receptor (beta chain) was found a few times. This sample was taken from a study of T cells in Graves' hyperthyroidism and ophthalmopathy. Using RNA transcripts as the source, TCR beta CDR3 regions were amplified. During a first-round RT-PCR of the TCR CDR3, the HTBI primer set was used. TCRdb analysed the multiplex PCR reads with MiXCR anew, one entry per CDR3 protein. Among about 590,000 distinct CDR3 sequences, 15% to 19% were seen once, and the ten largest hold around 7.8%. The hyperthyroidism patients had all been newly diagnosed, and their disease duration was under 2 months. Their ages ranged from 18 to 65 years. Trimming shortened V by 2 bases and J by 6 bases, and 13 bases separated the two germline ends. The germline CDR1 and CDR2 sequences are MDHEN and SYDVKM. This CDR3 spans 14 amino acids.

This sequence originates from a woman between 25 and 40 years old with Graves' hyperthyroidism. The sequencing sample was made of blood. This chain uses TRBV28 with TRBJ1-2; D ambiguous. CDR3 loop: CASSLNLAYDGYTF. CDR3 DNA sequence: TGTGCCAGCAGTTTAAATTTGGCCTATGATGGCTACACCTTC.